The TCR beta chain under discussion was sequenced for a study of regulatory T cells in long-lasting Graves disease. Turning to the study itself: The antithyroid drugs taken by newly diagnosed Graves' patients had been used for under 3 months.

The CDR3 is 15 amino acids. Per germline, CDR1 LGHNA and CDR2 YSLEER. V was shortened by 1 base and J by 7 bases, with 14 bases between the two germline ends. This clonotype showed up just a few times. The antigen is undetermined. Time point given: newly diagnosed GD, antithyroid drugs for less than 3 months. RNA isolated from PBMCs was used to make the TCR library. An endocrinology department in Xi'an, China, supplied the patients. Study observations and caveats: Persistent disease was associated with favored TRBV28 usage and with favored use of TRBJ1-2 and TRBJ2-5. Sampling was limited to peripheral blood rather than thyroid tissue.

Arm-PCR of CDR3 regions and iRepertoire HTBI primers were the basis on which TCR beta libraries were built. TCRdb passed the multiplex PCR reads through MiXCR, listing each CDR3 protein once. In the table there are 200,000 to 250,000 distinct CDR3 sequences, 20% of which are singletons. The sequenced sample was peripheral blood mononuclear cells (PBMCs), obtained at new diagnosis, from a patient treated with antithyroid drugs. This clonotype was sampled from a female donor with Graves disease. V gene TRBV4-3 combines with J gene TRBJ2-1; no clear D. The CDR3 coding sequence is TGCGCCAGCAGCCAAGTAGAAGGTTTGGGGAATGAGCAGTTCTTC. Its translation is CASSQVEGLGNEQFF.